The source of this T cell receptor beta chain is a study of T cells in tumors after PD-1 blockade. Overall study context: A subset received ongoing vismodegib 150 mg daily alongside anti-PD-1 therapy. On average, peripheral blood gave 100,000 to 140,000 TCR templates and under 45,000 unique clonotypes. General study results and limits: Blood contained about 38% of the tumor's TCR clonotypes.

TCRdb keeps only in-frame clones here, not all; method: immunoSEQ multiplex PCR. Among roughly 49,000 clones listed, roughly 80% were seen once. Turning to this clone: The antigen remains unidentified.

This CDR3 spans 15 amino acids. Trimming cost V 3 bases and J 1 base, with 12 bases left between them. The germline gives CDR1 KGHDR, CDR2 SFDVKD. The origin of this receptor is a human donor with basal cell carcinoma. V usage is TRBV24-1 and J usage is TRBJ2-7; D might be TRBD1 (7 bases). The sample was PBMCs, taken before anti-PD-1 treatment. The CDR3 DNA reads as TGTGCCACCAGTGATCCCAGGGGGGAATCCTACGAGCAGTACTTC. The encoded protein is CATSDPRGESYEQYF.